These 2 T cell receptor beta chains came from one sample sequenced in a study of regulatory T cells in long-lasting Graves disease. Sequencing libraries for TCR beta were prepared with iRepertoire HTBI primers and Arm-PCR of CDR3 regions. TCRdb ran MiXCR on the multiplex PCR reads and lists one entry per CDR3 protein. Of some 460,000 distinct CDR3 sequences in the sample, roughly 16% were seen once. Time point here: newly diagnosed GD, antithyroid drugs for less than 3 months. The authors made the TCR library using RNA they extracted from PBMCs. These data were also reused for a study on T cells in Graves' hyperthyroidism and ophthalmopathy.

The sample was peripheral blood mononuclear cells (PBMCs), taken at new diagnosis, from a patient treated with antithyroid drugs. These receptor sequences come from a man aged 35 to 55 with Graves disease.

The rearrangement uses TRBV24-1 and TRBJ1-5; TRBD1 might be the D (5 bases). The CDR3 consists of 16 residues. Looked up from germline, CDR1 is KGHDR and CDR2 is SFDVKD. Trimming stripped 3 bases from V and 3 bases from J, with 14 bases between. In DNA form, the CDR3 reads TGTGCCACCAGTGATGGGGGTACGGGTCCCAATCAGCCCCAGCATTTT. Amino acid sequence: CATSDGGTGPNQPQHF.

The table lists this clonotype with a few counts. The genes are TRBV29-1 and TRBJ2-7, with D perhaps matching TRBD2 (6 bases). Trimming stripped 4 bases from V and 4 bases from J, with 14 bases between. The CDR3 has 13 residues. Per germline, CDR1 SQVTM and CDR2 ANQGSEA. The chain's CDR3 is CSVVGDSDYEQYF. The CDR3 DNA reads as TGCAGCGTTGTGGGGGACTCAGATTACGAGCAGTACTTC.